These 10 T cell receptor beta chains came from one sample sequenced in a study of T cell repertoires in cytomegalovirus infection. These receptors' antigens are unknown. TCRdb ran MiXCR on the reads and lists one entry per CDR3 protein. The table has around 340,000 distinct CDR3 sequences, just under 30% seen once. The source material was cultured PBMCs, sampled from culture after CMV antigen stimulation. The receptor set was obtained from a human donor in good health (CMV status not recorded). Some clones in this sample may be carry-over from other donors' samples.

In its sample, this clonotype was seen many times. The chain is built from TRBV7-8 and TRBJ1-5; D is undetermined. CDR3 length: 14 residues. V was trimmed by 10 bases and J by 3 bases, leaving 16 bases between them. Germline values: CDR1 SGHVS, CDR2 FQNEAQ. CDR3 DNA: TGTGCCATAAATCATGTCAGGTCCAATCAGCCCCAGCATTTT. It encodes CAINHVRSNQPQHF.

This clonotype has only a few counts. V and J are TRBV7-8 and TRBJ2-7; D perhaps matches TRBD2 (6 bases). V was clipped by 3 bases and J by 0 bases, with 12 bases between them. The CDR3 runs to 15 residues. Germline assignment: CDR1 SGHVS and CDR2 FQNEAQ. CDR3 region: CASSLDYPSSYEQYF. The CDR3 coding sequence is TGTGCCAGCAGCTTGGACTACCCGAGCTCCTACGAGCAGTACTTC.

This clonotype occurred many times. The V call is TRBV12-3 or TRBV12-4, the J call TRBJ2-3; D is unresolved. CDR3 length: 15 amino acids. V was shortened by 4 bases and J by 1 base, with 12 bases between the two germline ends. The CDR3 bases are TGTGCCAGCAGTTCTCTGAAAGCTGGCACAGATACGCAGTATTTT. Translating it yields CASSSLKAGTDTQYF.

The chain joins TRBV23-1 to TRBJ2-7; D uncertain. TRBV23-1 is given ORF status, its function remaining uncertain. This CDR3 region has 15 residues. V dropped 0 bases and J dropped 0 bases, with 9 bases sitting between them. CDR3 nucleotides: TGCGCCAGCAGTCAATCGTGGCGGAGCTCCTACGAGCAGTACTTC. This codes for CASSQSWRSSYEQYF.

The chain joins TRBV29-1 to TRBJ1-4; a possible D gene is TRBD1 (5 bases). The V gene's germline CDR1 is SQVTM and CDR2 ANQGSEA. V gave up 3 bases and J gave up 7 bases, with 12 bases separating them. The length of the CDR3 is 13 residues. CDR3 DNA sequence: TGCAGCGTTGAGCGGGGGTTGGGTGAAAAACTGTTTTTT. Amino acids: CSVERGLGEKLFF.

This clonotype has ten or more counts. The gene calls are TRBV7-2 and TRBJ1-5; 7 nucleotides agree with TRBD1. The CDR3 has 15 residues. Germline V gene data show CDR1 as SGHTA and CDR2 as FQGNSA. Germline trimming cut 5 bases from V and 1 base from J; bases unmatched to any gene: 5. The CDR3 loop reads CASSLRDSSNQPQHF. For the CDR3, the DNA is TGTGCCAGCAGCCTCCGGGACAGCAGCAATCAGCCCCAGCATTTT.

The chain carries TRBV4-1 and TRBJ1-2; TRBD1 might be the D (5 bases). Germline-derived CDR1 and CDR2 are MGHRA and YSYEKL. V was pared by 1 base and J by 8 bases, with 14 bases between. This CDR3 has 14 amino acids. CDR3 sequence (DNA): TGCGCCAGCAGCCAAGTGGGACCGACCGAGGGCTACACCTTC. Translating it yields CASSQVGPTEGYTF.

V is TRBV15 and J is TRBJ2-7, with D tentatively TRBD1 or TRBD2 (5 bases each). The CDR3 has 14 amino acids. With 0 bases removed from V and 10 bases from J, the gap between germline ends came to 16 bases. Germline-derived CDR1 and CDR2 are LNHNV and YYDKDF (reference sequence). The CDR3 spells CATSRDRVRGRQYF. In DNA, the CDR3 is TGTGCCACCAGCAGAGATCGGGTGAGGGGCAGACAGTACTTC.

The chain employs TRBV6-2 or TRBV6-3 and TRBJ1-1; maybe TRBD1 (5 bases). V lost 2 bases and J lost 1, with 8 bases in between. The CDR3 contains 14 residues. Germline values: CDR1 MNHEY, CDR2 SVGEGT. This CDR3 is CASSYDGANTEAFF. CDR3 DNA: TGTGCCAGCAGTTACGATGGGGCGAACACTGAAGCTTTCTTT.

V and J are TRBV12-3 or TRBV12-4 and TRBJ2-5; 7 nucleotides line up with TRBD2. The CDR3 is 14 residues long. V shed 7 bases and J 4 bases; nucleotides not matched to a gene: 9. The CDR3 DNA reads TGTGCCAGCACCCATAGCGGGCAGCGAGAGACCCAGTACTTC. Translating gives CASTHSGQRETQYF.